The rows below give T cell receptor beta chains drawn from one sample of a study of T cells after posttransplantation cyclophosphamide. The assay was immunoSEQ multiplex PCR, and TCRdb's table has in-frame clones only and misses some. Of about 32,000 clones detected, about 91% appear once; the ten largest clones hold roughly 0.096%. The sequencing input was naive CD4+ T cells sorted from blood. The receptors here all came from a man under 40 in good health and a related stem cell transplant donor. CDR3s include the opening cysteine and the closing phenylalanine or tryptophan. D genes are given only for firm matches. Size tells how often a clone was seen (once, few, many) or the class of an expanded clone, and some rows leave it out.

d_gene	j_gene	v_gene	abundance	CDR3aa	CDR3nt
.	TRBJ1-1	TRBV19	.	CASSIDRSGAEAFF	TGTGCCAGTAGTATAGACAGGTCGGGGGCTGAAGCTTTCTTT
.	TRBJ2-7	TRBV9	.	CASNRAGSYEQYF	TGTGCCAGCAACAGGGCCGGGTCCTACGAGCAGTACTTC
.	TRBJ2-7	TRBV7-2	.	CASSEYTVTEQYF	TGTGCCAGCAGCGAATATACAGTTACGGAGCAGTACTTC
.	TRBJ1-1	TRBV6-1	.	CASSEAPPTLGFEAFF	TGTGCCAGCAGTGAAGCGCCACCGACCCTGGGCTTTGAAGCTTTCTTT
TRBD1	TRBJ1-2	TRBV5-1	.	CASSLARLQGDGYTF	TGCGCCAGCAGCTTGGCCCGATTACAGGGGGATGGCTACACCTTC
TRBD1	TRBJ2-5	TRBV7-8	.	CASSDGTADRYYQETQYF	TGTGCCAGCAGCGACGGGACAGCCGACCGATACTACCAAGAGACCCAGTACTTC
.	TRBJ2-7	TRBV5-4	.	CASSATGLREQYF	TGTGCCAGCAGCGCCACAGGGCTGAGGGAGCAGTACTTC
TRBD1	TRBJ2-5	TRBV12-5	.	CASGPGQDQETQYF	TGTGCTAGTGGTCCGGGACAGGACCAAGAGACCCAGTACTTC
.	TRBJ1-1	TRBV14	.	CASSPQEGRYTEAFF	TGTGCCAGCAGCCCCCAGGAGGGGAGGTACACTGAAGCTTTCTTT
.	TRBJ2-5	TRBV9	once	CASSPRGWGETQYF	TGTGCCAGCTCCCCGAGGGGGTGGGGAGAGACCCAGTACTTC
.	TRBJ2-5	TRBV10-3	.	CAIRRDQETQYF	TGTGCCATCAGGCGGGACCAAGAGACCCAGTACTTC
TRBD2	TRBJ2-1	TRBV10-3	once	CAISAGGNEQFF	TGTGCCATCAGTGCGGGAGGCAATGAGCAGTTCTTC
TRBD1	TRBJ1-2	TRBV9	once	CASSVGTGTNYGYTF	TGTGCCAGCAGCGTAGGGACAGGGACTAACTATGGCTACACCTTC
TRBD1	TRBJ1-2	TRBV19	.	CASSMGQGAGYTF	TGTGCCAGTAGTATGGGGCAGGGGGCTGGCTACACCTTC
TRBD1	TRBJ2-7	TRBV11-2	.	CASSLRGTGVREESYEQYF	TGTGCCAGCAGCTTAAGGGGGACAGGGGTACGGGAAGAGTCCTACGAGCAGTACTTC
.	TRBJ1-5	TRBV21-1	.	CASISGTASIASNQPQHF	TGTGCCAGCATTTCCGGGACAGCAAGCATCGCAAGCAATCAGCCCCAGCATTTT
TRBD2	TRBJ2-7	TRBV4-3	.	CASSQNSAGGDYEQYF	TGCGCCAGCAGCCAAAACTCAGCGGGGGGAGACTACGAGCAGTACTTC
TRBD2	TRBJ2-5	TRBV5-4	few	CASSLAGLQETQYF	TGTGCCAGCAGTTTAGCGGGGCTTCAAGAGACCCAGTACTTC
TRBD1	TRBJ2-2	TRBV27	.	CASNAGGAGTGELFF	TGTGCCAGCAACGCAGGGGGCGCGGGCACCGGGGAGCTGTTTTTT
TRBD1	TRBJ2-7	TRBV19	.	CASSLSRGQSYEQYF	TGTGCCAGTAGCCTATCCCGGGGACAGTCCTACGAGCAGTACTTC
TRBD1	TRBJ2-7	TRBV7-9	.	CASSLAGQGREQYF	TGTGCCAGCAGCTTAGCGGGACAGGGCCGGGAGCAGTACTTC
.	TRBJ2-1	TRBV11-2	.	CASSLGGQGYNEQFF	TGTGCCAGCAGCTTAGGGGGGCAAGGGTACAATGAGCAGTTCTTC
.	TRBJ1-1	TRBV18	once	CASSPNGLGVGWNTEAFF	TGTGCCAGCTCACCCAATGGGTTGGGAGTCGGATGGAACACTGAAGCTTTCTTT
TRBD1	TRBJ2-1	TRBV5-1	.	CASSLAAKGANEQFF	TGCGCCAGCAGCTTGGCCGCAAAGGGGGCAAATGAGCAGTTCTTC
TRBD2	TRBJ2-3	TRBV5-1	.	CASSPRLAGVTDTQYF	TGCGCCAGCAGCCCGAGACTAGCGGGGGTCACAGATACGCAGTATTTT
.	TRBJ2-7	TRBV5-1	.	CASSLSGFPYEQYF	TGCGCCAGCAGCTTGAGCGGATTCCCCTACGAGCAGTACTTC
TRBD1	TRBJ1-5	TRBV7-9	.	CASSRTGDQPQHF	TGTGCCAGCAGCAGGACAGGGGATCAGCCCCAGCATTTT
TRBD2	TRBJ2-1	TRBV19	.	CASSTSSGGANNEQFF	TGTGCCAGTAGTACATCTAGCGGGGGGGCCAATAATGAGCAGTTCTTC
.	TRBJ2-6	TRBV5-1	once	CASSFSASPGANVLTF	TGCGCCAGCAGCTTCTCTGCGTCCCCTGGGGCCAACGTCCTGACTTTC
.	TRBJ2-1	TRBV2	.	CASRRDTDNEQFF	TGTGCCAGCCGTCGGGACACAGACAATGAGCAGTTCTTC
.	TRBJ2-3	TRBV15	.	CATSREASTDTQYF	TGTGCCACCAGCAGAGAGGCAAGCACAGATACGCAGTATTTT
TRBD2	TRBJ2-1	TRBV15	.	CATSRQAGWAYNEQFF	TGTGCCACCAGCAGGCAAGCGGGGTGGGCCTACAATGAGCAGTTCTTC
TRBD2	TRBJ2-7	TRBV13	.	CASSLKRGLNEQYF	TGTGCCAGCAGCTTGAAGCGGGGGCTCAACGAGCAGTACTTC
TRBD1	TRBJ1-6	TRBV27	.	CASSPDRGFSPLHF	TGTGCCAGCAGTCCAGACAGGGGTTTTTCACCCCTCCACTTT
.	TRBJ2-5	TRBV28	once	CASSFPGTSEPQYF	TGTGCCAGCAGTTTCCCCGGGACTTCAGAGCCCCAGTACTTC
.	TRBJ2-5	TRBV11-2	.	CASSPRGKTQYF	TGTGCCAGCAGCCCCCGAGGAAAGACCCAGTACTTC
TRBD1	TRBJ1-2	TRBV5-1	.	CASSLEGDRNYGYTF	TGCGCCAGCAGCTTGGAAGGGGACAGAAACTATGGCTACACCTTC
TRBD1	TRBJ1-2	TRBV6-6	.	CASRRGQGETYGYTF	TGTGCCAGCAGGCGGGGACAGGGGGAGACATATGGCTACACCTTC
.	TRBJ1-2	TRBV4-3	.	CASSQGEGTGYTF	TGCGCCAGCAGCCAAGGGGAAGGGACAGGCTACACCTTC
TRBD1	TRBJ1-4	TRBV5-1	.	CASNRGGQGGKEKLFF	TGCGCCAGCAATCGGGGTGGACAGGGGGGGAAAGAAAAACTGTTTTTT
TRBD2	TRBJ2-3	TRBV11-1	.	CASSLILAGVRTQYF	TGTGCCAGCAGCTTAATTCTAGCGGGGGTCCGAACGCAGTATTTT
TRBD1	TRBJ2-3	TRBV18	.	CASSYTHRGLTDTQYF	TGTGCCAGCTCATACACCCACAGGGGGCTCACAGATACGCAGTATTTT
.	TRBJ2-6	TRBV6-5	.	CASSYRGNSGANVLTF	TGTGCCAGCAGTTATCGGGGGAACTCTGGGGCCAACGTCCTGACTTTC
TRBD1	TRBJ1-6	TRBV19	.	CASSNGQGGSPLHF	TGTGCCAGTAGTAACGGACAGGGCGGGTCACCCCTCCACTTT
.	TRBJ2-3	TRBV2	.	CASSRRRGDTDTQYF	TGTGCCAGCAGCCGCAGGAGGGGTGACACAGATACGCAGTATTTT
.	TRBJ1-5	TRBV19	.	CASNAGNQPQHF	TGTGCCAGTAATGCGGGAAATCAGCCCCAGCATTTT
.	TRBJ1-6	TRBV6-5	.	CASSFEGEYNSPLHF	TGTGCCAGCAGTTTTGAGGGGGAATATAATTCACCCCTCCACTTT
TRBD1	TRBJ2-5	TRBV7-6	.	CASSLERTGAQYF	TGTGCCAGCAGCTTAGAGAGAACAGGGGCCCAGTACTTC
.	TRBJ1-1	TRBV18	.	CASSPTQGLGTEAFF	TGTGCCAGCTCACCTACACAGGGTCTAGGGACTGAAGCTTTCTTT
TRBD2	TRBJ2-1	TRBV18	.	CASSRWTSGGFSNEQFF	TGTGCCAGCTCACGGTGGACTAGCGGGGGTTTTTCCAATGAGCAGTTCTTC
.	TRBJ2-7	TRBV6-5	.	CASSRGKGSEQYF	TGTGCCAGCAGTCGGGGGAAGGGCTCCGAGCAGTACTTC
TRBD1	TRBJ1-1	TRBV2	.	CAIDRGVTEAFF	TGTGCCATCGACAGGGGGGTCACTGAAGCTTTCTTT